The TCR beta chain under discussion was sequenced for a study of technical replicates of blood from a few donors. TCRdb keeps only in-frame clones here, not all; method: immunoSEQ multiplex PCR. The repertoire holds 70,000 or so clones, with about 92% as singletons. Trimming removed 4 bases from V and 2 bases from J, with 15 bases in between. CDR3 length: 14 residues. The germline gives CDR1 GTSNPN, CDR2 SVGIG (reference sequence). The sample comprised T cells isolated from PBMCs. The rearrangement uses TRBV30 and TRBJ2-7; a weak D match, TRBD1 (6 bases). The receptor comes from a human donor in good health. The CDR3 bases are TGTGCCTGGAAACCACTAACAGGGCCCTACGAGCAGTACTTC. It translates to CAWKPLTGPYEQYF.